This paragraph covers one T cell receptor gamma chain sequence. Its antigen remains unidentified. After removal of 1 base from V and 8 bases from J, the junction contained 8 bases not matched to a gene. This CDR3 comprises 13 residues. Germline CDR1 reads VENAVY; CDR2 reads YDSYNSRV. The sorted cells were CD3+ Vdelta1+ Vdelta2- thymocytes from alphabeta-depleted thymus. Sequences come from RNA converted to cDNA by reverse transcription. The CDR3 regions were amplified by multiplex PCR from V-gene primers to a constant-region primer. TCRdb re-called clones from the multiplex PCR reads via CATT. The sample shows 30,000 to 45,000 gamma-chain clones, over 20% of them seen only once. This sample was included in a study of Vδ1+ human thymocytes. Overall study findings and caveats: Thymic TRG and TRD repertoires appeared highly polyclonal, with Gaussian CDR3 length distributions. Thymic delta-chain repertoires held about 20% Vdelta2 sequences and few Vdelta3, despite high sort purity. Donors shared many TRG clonotypes but few TRD clonotypes.

The TCR comes from a girl in the first two years of life who had congenital heart surgery. The chain employs TRGV8 and TRGJ1 or TRGJ2. Sequenced material: Vdelta1+ gamma-delta thymocytes from the thymus. The subset denotes: FACS-sorted CD3+ TCRalphabeta- TCRVdelta1+ TCRVdelta2- thymocytes. CDR3 amino acids: CATWDRGGDKKLF. DNA of the CDR3: TGTGCCACCTGGGATAGAGGGGGAGATAAGAAACTCTTT.